One sample yielded the 4 T cell receptor beta chains listed below, sequenced in a study of response to subunit inactivated influenza vaccine. One entry per CDR3 protein results from TCRdb running MiXCR on the RT-PCR reads. The sample holds around 520,000 distinct CDR3 sequences, roughly 12% seen once. The sequencing here drew on PBMCs from blood, taken on the day of vaccination. Receptors were obtained from a man between 50 and 59 years old who received an inactivated influenza vaccine.

The table lists this clonotype with many counts. A read error may account for a junction end that differs from germline. This chain links TRBV5-1 with TRBJ2-3, with TRBD2 identical over 7 bases. This CDR3 is 13 amino acids long. From germline, CDR1 is SGHRS and CDR2 YFSETQ. The CDR3 nucleotides read TGTGCCAGCAGCTTAGCGGGTACAGATACGCAGTATTTT. Translating gives CASSLAGTDTQYF.

This clonotype has at least ten counts. The CDR3 DNA is TGTGCCAGCAGGCCCACCGGGACTAGCGGGCTTAGCACAGATACGCAGTATTTT. Encoded protein: CASRPTGTSGLSTDTQYF. The chain combines TRBV6-1 with TRBJ2-3; TRBD2 aligns across 12 bases. Germline loops: CDR1 MNHNS, CDR2 SASEGT. The CDR3 consists of 18 residues. The V and J ends lost 6 bases and 0 bases, in that order; junction bases with no gene match: 10.

There are many counts of this clonotype. The CDR3 DNA reads TGCAGTGCTAGGGGTAGCCGCGCCGATACGCAGTATTTT. It translates to CSARGSRADTQYF. The chain carries TRBV20-1 and TRBJ2-3; D gene uncertain. The CDR3 spans 13 residues. V was shortened by 3 bases and J by 6 bases, with 13 bases between the two germline ends. Per germline, CDR1 DFQATT and CDR2 SNEGSKA (reference sequence).

This clonotype was observed many times. Here the CDR3 reads CATSDPGGSSYNEQFF. The CDR3 DNA reads as TGTGCCACCAGTGATCCCGGGGGAAGCTCCTACAATGAGCAGTTCTTC. This chain joins TRBV24-1 and TRBJ2-1, with D tentatively TRBD2 (6 bases). The V end was cut by 3 bases, the J end by 0 bases, with 11 bases between. Germline loops: CDR1 KGHDR, CDR2 SFDVKD. The CDR3 contains 16 residues.